This T cell receptor (beta chain) came from a study of cytomegalovirus exposure and HLA in healthy donors. Primers included in the PCR were 60 Vbeta and 13 Jbeta primers. Produced via immunoSEQ multiplex PCR; TCRdb's table is partial and in-frame only. The sample consists of more than 95,000 clones, over 65% of them appearing once. Between the trimmed V and J ends, which lost 0 bases and 8 bases, there was a span of 9 bases. Germline V lookup: CDR1 SNHLY, CDR2 FYNNEI. This CDR3 region has 13 residues. The sequenced material came from PBMCs. The source is a woman aged 35 to 49 in good health and CMV-seronegative. The rearrangement uses TRBV2 and TRBJ2-3; D gene ambiguous. The CDR3 spells CASSEALGVTQYF. The DNA for the CDR3 is TGTGCCAGCAGTGAAGCTCTTGGAGTTACGCAGTATTTT.